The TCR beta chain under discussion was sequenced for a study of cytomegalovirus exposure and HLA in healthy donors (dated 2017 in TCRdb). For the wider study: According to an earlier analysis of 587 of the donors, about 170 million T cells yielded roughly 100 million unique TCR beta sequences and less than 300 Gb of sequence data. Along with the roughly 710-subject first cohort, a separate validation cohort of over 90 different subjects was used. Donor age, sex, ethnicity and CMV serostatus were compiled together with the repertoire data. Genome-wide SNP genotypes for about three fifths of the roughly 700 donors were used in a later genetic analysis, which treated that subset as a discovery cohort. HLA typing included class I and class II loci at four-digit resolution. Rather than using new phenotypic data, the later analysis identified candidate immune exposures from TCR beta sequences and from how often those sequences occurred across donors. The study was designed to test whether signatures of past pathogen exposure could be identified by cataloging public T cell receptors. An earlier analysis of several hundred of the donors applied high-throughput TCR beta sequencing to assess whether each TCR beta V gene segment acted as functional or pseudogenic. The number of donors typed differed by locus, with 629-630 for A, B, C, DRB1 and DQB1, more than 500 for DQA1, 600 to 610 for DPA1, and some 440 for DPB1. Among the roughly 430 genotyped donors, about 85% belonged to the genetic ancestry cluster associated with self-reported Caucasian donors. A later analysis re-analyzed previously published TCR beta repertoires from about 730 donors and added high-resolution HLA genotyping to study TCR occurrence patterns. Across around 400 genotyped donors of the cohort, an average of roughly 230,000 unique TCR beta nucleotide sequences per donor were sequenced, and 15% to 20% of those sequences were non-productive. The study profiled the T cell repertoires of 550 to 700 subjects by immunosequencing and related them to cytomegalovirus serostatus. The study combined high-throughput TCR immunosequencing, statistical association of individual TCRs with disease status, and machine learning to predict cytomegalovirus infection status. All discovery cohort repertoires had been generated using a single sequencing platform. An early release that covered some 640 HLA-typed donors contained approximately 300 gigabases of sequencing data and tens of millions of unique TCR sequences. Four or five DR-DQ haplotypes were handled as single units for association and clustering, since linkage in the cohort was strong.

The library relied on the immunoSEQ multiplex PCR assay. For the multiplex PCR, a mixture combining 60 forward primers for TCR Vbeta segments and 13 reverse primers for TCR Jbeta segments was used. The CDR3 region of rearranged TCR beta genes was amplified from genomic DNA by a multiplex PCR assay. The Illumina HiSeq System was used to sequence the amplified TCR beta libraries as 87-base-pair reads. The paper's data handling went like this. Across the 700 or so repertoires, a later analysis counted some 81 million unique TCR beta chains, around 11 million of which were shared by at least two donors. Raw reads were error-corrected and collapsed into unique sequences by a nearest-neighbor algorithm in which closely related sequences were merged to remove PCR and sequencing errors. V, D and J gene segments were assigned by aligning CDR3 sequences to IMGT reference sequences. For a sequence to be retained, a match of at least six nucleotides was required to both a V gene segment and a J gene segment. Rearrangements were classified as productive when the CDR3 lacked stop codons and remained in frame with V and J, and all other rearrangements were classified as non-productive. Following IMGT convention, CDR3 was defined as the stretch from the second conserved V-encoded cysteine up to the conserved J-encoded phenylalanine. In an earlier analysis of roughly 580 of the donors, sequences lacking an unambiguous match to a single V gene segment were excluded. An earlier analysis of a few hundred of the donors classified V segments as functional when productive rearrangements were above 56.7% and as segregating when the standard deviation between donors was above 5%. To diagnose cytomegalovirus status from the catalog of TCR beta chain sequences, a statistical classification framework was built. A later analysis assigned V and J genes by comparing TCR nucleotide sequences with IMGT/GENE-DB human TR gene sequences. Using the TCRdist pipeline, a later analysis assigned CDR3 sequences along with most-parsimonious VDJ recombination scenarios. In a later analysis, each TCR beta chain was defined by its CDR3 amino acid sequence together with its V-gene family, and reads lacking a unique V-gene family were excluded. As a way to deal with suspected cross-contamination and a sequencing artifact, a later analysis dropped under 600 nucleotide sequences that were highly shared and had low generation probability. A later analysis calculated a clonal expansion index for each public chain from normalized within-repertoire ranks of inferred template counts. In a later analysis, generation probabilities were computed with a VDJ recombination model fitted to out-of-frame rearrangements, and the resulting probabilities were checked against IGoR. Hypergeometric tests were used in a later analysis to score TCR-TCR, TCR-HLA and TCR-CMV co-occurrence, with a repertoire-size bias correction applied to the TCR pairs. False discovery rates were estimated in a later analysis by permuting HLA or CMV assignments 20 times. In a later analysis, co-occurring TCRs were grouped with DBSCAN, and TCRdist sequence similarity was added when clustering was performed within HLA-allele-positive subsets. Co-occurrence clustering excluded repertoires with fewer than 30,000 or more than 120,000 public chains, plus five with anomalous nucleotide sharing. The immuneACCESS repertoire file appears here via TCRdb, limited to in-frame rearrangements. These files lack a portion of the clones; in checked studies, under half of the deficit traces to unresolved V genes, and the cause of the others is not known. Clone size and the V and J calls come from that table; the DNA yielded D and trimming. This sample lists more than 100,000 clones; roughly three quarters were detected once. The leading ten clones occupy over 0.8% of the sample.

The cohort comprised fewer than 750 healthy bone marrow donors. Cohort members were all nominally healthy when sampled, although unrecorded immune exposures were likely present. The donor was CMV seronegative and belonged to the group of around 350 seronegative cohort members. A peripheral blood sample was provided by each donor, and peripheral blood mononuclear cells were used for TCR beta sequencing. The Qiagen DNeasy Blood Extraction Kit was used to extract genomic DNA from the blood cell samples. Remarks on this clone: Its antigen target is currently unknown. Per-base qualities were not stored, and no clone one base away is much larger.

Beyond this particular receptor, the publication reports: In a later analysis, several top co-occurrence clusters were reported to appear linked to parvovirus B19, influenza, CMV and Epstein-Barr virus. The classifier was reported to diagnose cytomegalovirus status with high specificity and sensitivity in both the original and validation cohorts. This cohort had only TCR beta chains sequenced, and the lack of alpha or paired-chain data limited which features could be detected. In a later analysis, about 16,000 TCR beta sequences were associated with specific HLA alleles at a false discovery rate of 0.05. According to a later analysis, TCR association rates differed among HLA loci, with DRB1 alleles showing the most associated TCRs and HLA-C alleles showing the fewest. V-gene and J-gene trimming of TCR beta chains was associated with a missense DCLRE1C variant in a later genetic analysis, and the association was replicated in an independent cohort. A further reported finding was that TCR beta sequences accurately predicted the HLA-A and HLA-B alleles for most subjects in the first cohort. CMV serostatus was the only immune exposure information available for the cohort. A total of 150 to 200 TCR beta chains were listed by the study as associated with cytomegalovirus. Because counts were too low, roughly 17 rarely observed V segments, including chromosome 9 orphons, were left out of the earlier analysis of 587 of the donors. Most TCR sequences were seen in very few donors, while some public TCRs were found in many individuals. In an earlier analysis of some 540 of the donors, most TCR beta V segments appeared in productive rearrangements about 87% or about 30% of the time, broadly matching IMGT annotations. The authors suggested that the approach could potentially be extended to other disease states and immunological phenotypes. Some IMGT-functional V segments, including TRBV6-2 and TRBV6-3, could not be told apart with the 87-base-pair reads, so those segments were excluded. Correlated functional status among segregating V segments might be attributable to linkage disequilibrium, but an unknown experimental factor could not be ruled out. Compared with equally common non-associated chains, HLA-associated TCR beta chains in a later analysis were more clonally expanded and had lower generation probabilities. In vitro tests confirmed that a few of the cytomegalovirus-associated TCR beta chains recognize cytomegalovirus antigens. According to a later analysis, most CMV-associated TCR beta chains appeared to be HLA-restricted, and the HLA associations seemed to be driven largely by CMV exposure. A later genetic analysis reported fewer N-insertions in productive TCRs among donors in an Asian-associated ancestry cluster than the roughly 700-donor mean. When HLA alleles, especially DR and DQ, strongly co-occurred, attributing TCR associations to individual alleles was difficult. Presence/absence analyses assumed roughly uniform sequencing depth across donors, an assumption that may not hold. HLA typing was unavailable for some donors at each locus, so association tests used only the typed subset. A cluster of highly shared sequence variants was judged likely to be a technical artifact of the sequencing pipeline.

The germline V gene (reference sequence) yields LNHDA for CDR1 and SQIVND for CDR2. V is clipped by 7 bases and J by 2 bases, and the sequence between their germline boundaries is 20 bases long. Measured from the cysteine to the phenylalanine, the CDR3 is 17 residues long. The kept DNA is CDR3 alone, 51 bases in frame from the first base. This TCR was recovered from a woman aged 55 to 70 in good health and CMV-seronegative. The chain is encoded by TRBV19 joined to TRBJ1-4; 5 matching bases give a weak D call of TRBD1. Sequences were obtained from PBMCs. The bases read TGTGCCAGTAACCGCCCGGGGGACGTTAGGACTAATGAAAAACTGTTTTTT. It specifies CASNRPGDVRTNEKLFF.